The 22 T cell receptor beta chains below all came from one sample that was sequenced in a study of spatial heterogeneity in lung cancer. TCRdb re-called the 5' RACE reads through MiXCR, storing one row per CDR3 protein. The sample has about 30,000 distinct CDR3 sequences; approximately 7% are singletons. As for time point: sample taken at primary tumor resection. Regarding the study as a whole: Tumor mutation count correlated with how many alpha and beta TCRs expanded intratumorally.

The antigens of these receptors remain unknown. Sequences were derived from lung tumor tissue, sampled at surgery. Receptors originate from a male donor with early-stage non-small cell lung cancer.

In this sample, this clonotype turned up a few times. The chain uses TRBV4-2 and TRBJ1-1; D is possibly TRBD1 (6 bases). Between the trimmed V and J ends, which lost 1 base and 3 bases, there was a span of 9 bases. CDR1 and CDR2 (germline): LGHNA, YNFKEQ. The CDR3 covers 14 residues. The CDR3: CASSQVGGYTEAFF. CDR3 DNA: TGTGCCAGCAGCCAAGTAGGGGGTTACACTGAAGCTTTCTTT.

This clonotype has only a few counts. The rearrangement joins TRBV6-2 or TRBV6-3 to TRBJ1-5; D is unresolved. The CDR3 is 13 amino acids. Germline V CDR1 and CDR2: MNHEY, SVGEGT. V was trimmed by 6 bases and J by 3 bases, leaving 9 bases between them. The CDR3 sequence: CASSNSYNQPQHF. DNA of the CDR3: TGTGCCAGCAGCAACAGCTACAATCAGCCCCAGCATTTT.

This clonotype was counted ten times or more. The CDR3 DNA follows: TGTGCCAGCAGCTTAACCGCGGGGGCCTACCAAGAGACCCAGTACTTC. Protein product: CASSLTAGAYQETQYF. The chain combines TRBV7-2 with TRBJ2-5; D perhaps matches TRBD2 (7 bases). The germline V and J ends were trimmed by 2 bases and 0 bases, with 13 bases remaining between them. The germline V gene encodes CDR1 SGHTA and CDR2 FQGNSA. The CDR3 covers 16 residues.

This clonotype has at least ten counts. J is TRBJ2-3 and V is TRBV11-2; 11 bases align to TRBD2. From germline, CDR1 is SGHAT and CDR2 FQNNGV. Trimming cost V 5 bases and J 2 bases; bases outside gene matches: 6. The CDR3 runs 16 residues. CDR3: CASSPGTSGITDTQYF. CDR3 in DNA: TGTGCCAGCAGCCCCGGGACTAGCGGAATCACAGATACGCAGTATTTT.

The CDR3 protein is CASSLDTLNTEAFF. The CDR3 nucleotides read TGTGCCAGCAGCCTGGACACCCTGAACACTGAAGCTTTCTTT. The chain links TRBV4-2 to TRBJ1-1; D possibly corresponds to TRBD1 (5 bases). This CDR3 is 14 amino acids long. The V gene's germline CDR1 is LGHNA and CDR2 YNFKEQ. The V end was cut by 4 bases, the J end by 0 bases, with 9 bases between.

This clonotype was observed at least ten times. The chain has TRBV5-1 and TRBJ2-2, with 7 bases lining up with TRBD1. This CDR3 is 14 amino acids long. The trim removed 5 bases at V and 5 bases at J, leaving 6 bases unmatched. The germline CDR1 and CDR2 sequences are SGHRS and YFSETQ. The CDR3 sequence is CASSLLRGTGELFF. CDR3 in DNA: TGCGCCAGCAGTTTGCTCAGGGGGACCGGGGAGCTGTTTTTT.

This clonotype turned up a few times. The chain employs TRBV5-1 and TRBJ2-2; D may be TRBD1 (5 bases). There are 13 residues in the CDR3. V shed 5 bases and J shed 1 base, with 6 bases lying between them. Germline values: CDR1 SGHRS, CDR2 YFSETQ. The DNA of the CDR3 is TGCGCCAGCAGGACAGTGAACACCGGGGAGCTGTTTTTT. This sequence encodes CASRTVNTGELFF.

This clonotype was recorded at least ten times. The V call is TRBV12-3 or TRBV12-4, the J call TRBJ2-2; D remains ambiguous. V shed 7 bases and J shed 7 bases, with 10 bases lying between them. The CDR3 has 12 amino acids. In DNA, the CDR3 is TGTGCCAGCATATATCTAGGCGGGGAGCTGTTTTTT. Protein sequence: CASIYLGGELFF.

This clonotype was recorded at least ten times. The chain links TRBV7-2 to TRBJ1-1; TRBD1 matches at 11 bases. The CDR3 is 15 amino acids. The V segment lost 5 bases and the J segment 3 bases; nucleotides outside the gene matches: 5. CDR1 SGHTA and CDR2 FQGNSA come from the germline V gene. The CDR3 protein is CASSLGQGADTEAFF. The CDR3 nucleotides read TGTGCCAGCAGCCTTGGACAGGGGGCGGACACTGAAGCTTTCTTT.

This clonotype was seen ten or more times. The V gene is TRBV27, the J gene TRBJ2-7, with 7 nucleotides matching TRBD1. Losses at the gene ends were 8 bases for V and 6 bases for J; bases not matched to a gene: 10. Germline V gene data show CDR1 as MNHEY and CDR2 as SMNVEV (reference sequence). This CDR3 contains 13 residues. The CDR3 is CASRYLTGREQYF. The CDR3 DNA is TGTGCCAGCCGTTATTTGACAGGGCGCGAGCAGTACTTC.

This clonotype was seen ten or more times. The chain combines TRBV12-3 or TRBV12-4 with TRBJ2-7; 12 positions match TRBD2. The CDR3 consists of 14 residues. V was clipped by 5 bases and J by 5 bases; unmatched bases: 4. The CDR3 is CASSVTSGGNEQYF. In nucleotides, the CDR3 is TGTGCCAGCAGTGTGACTAGCGGGGGCAACGAGCAGTACTTC.

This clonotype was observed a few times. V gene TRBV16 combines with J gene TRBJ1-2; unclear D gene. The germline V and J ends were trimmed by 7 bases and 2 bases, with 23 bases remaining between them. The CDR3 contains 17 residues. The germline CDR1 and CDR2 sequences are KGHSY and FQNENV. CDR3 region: CASTTLSRGDSNYGYTF. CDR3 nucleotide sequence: TGTGCCAGCACCACCTTATCTCGGGGAGATAGCAACTATGGCTACACCTTC.

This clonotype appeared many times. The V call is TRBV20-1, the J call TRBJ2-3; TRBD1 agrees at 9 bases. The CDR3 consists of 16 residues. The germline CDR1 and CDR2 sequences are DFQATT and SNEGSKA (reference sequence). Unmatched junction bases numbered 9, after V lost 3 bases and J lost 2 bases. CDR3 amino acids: CSARLVDRGFTDTQYF. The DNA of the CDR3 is TGCAGTGCTAGGTTGGTGGACAGGGGCTTCACAGATACGCAGTATTTT.

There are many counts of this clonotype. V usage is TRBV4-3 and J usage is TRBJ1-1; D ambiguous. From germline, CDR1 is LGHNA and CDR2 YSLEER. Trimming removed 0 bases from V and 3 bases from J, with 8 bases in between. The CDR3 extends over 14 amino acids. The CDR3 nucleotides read TGCGCCAGCAGCCAAGATGTACGACACACTGAAGCTTTCTTT. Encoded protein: CASSQDVRHTEAFF.

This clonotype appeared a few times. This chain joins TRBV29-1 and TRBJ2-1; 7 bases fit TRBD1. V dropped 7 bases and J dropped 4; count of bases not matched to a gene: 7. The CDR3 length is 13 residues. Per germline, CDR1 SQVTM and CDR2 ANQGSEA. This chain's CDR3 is CSASDRTYNEQFF. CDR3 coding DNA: TGCAGCGCCTCGGACAGGACATACAATGAGCAGTTCTTC.

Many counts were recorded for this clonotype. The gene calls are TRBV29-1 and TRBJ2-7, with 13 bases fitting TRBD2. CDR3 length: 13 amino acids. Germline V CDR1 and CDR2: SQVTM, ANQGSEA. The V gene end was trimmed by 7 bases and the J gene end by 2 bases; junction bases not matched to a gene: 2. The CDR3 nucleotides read TGCAGCGCAACTAGCGGGGGGGCCTACGAGCAGTACTTC. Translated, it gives CSATSGGAYEQYF.

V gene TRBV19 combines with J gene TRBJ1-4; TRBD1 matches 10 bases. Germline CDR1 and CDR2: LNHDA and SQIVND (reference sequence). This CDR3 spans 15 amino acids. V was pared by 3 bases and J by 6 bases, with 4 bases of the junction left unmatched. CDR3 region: CASSIMTGGYEKLFF. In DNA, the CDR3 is TGTGCCAGTAGTATTATGACAGGGGGCTATGAAAAACTGTTTTTT.

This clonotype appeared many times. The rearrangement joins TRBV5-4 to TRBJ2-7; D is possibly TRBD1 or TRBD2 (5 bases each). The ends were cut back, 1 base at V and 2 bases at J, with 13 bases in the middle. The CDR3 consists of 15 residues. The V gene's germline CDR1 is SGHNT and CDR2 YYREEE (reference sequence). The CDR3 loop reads CASSLNPLGAYEQYF. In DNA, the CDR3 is TGTGCCAGCAGCTTGAACCCCCTGGGGGCCTACGAGCAGTACTTC.

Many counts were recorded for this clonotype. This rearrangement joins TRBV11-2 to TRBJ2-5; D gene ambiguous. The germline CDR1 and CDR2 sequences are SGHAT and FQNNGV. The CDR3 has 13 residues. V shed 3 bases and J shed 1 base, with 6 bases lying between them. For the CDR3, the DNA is TGTGCCAGCAGCTTTACAGCCCAAGAGACCCAGTACTTC. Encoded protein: CASSFTAQETQYF.

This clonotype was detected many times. The CDR3 DNA sequence: TGTGCCAGCTTTCCTTCCGGGACAGGGCGGGCTTTCTTT. Encoded protein: CASFPSGTGRAFF. The V call is TRBV28, the J call TRBJ1-1, with 9 bases that match TRBD1. V lost 8 bases, J lost 11 bases, and 12 bases stayed unmatched. The CDR3 totals 13 residues. Germline-derived CDR1 and CDR2 are MDHEN and SYDVKM.

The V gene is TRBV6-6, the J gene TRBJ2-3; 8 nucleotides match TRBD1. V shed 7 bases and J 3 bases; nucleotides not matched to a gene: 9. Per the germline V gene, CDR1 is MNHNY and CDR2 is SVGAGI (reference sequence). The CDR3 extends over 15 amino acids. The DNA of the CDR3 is TGTGCCAGCAATCTACGGACAGGGAGGACAGATACGCAGTATTTT. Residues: CASNLRTGRTDTQYF.

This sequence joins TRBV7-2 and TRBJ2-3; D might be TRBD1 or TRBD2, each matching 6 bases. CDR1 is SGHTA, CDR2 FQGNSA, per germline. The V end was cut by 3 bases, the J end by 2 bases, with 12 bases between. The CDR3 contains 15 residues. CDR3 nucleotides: TGTGCCAGCAGCTTCGTCGGGGGCGTCACAGATACGCAGTATTTT. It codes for CASSFVGGVTDTQYF.